This is a list of T cell receptor beta chains from one sample in a study of early T cells in non-severe SARS-CoV-2 infection. TCRdb used MiXCR to reprocess the 5' RACE reads, holding one entry per CDR3 protein. The sample has 70,000 or so distinct CDR3 sequences, 12% seen once. The sample consisted of whole blood. The receptors shown here come from an adult who was a healthcare worker with PCR-confirmed SARS-CoV-2 infection or an uninfected control (not recorded which). Both conserved end residues are part of each CDR3. A D gene is named only where the DNA matches it firmly. Some rows have no size entry. The others give once, few or many, or a class for an expanded clone.

>few|TRBJ1-5|.|TRBV2
TGTGCCAGCAGTGAGGAATATGGTCAGCCCCAGCATTTT
CASSEEYGQPQHF
>.|TRBJ2-5|.|TRBV7-9
TGTGCCAGCAGCTTCCCGGGCGGGGAGACCCAGTACTTC
CASSFPGGETQYF
>few|TRBJ1-1|.|TRBV3-1
TGTGCCAGCAGCCACTTTTCCGGGACAATGAACACTGAAGCTTTCTTT
CASSHFSGTMNTEAFF
>many|TRBJ1-6|.|TRBV9
TGTGCCAGCAGCGTAAAGGTGAATGATTCACCCCTCCACTTT
CASSVKVNDSPLHF
>.|TRBJ2-1|TRBD2|TRBV7-3
TGTGCCAGCAGCTTAAGGGGGACGGTTAGCGGGAATGAGCAGTTCTTC
CASSLRGTVSGNEQFF
>.|TRBJ1-1|.|TRBV27
TGTGCCAGCAGCCCGCGGGGGTCCCGCGCTTTCTTT
CASSPRGSRAFF
>.|TRBJ1-2|.|TRBV5-4
TGTGTCAGCCGTCCGATGGGATCTAACTATGGCTACACCTTC
CVSRPMGSNYGYTF
>many|TRBJ2-5|.|TRBV27
TGTGCCAGCAGACAGCTCCTAGGTGGAGGTGAGACCCAGTACTTC
CASRQLLGGGETQYF
>few|TRBJ1-1|.|TRBV12-3/TRBV12-4
TGTGCCAGCAGTTTAGAGAGGGGTCCCATGAACACTGAAGCTTTCTTT
CASSLERGPMNTEAFF
>few|TRBJ2-1|.|TRBV11-2
TGTGCCAGCAGCTTACTCAATATCCTACGGACTGCTCTATACAATGAGCAGTTCTTC
CASSLLNILRTALYNEQFF
>.|TRBJ2-3|TRBD1|TRBV7-8
TGTGCCAGCAGCTCAGGGGGCCTAGCGCGGGATACGCAGTATTTT
CASSSGGLARDTQYF
>.|TRBJ2-7|.|TRBV10-1
TGCGCCAGCAGTGAGTCGAAGGGCGGGTACGAGCAGTACTTC
CASSESKGGYEQYF
>.|TRBJ2-2|.|TRBV11-2
TGTGCCAGCACCAGGGGAGGCAGGGGGACGAACACCGGGGAGCTGTTTTTT
CASTRGGRGTNTGELFF